This TCR beta chain was obtained from a study of CD8 T cells in ankylosing spondylitis. TCRdb reprocessed the 5' RACE reads via MiXCR and lists one record per CDR3 protein. The sample holds about 240,000 distinct CDR3 sequences, 8% to 9.5% seen once. Turning to this clonotype: Its antigen is not identified. Mismatch with germline at one junction end may stem from a read error.

Germline V CDR1 and CDR2: DFQATT, SNEGSKA (reference sequence). The CDR3 spans 17 residues. Study-level findings and limits: Characteristic of ankylosing spondylitis blood, it appeared, was a TCR beta motif comprising about eight highly homologous variants.

This receptor was taken from a male donor with ankylosing spondylitis or in good health (not recorded which). The genes are TRBV20-1 and TRBJ2-3; 15 bases line up with TRBD2. Sequencing input: blood, either unsorted or a sorted T cell fraction (not recorded which). This CDR3 is CCARGGQGLAGGGTQYF. The CDR3 bases are TGCTGTGCTAGAGGCGGACAGGGACTAGCGGGAGGAGGTACGCAGTATTTT.